Shown below are 29 T cell receptor beta chains from a single sample sequenced in a study of cytomegalovirus exposure and HLA in healthy donors. The protocol was immunoSEQ multiplex PCR, while the TCRdb copy is restricted to in-frame clones and leaves out a portion. The profile covers more than 250,000 clones, with about 90% appearing a single time and 1.2% taken by the ten largest. The sample consisted of PBMCs. Receptors were obtained from a woman between 25 and 40 years old in good health and CMV-seropositive.

The V call is TRBV5-6, the J call TRBJ1-1; D is uncertain. Trimming removed 2 bases from V and 0 bases from J, with 11 bases in between. Looked up from germline, CDR1 is SGHDT and CDR2 is YYEEEE. This CDR3 has 15 residues. CDR3 nucleotide sequence: TGTGCCAGCAGCTTCCGGGCAGGAGTGAACACTGAAGCTTTCTTT. Translation: CASSFRAGVNTEAFF.

The chain carries TRBV2 and TRBJ1-4; the D gene is possibly TRBD1 (6 bases). This CDR3 comprises 15 residues. V lost 4 bases, J lost 0 bases, and 9 bases lay in between. Germline lookup yields CDR1 SNHLY and CDR2 FYNNEI. The CDR3 region has the DNA TGTGCCAGCAGTGGGGGGCTGGCAACTAATGAAAAACTGTTTTTT. This encodes CASSGGLATNEKLFF.

The V call is TRBV5-1, the J call TRBJ2-2; TRBD1 matches 8 bases. The V gene's germline CDR1 is SGHRS and CDR2 YFSETQ. The J segment lost 6 bases and the V segment lost 4 bases, leaving 2 bases of the junction unmatched. This CDR3 spans 13 amino acids. The CDR3 DNA reads as TGCGCCAGCAGCATGACAGGGGCCGGGGAGCTGTTTTTT. Translated, it gives CASSMTGAGELFF.

The chain couples TRBV10-3 to TRBJ2-1, with D hard to call. The V gene's germline CDR1 is ENHRY and CDR2 SYGVKD. The CDR3 extends over 16 amino acids. Between the trimmed V and J ends, which lost 10 bases and 1 base, there was a span of 20 bases. For the CDR3, the DNA is TGTGCCACACTGGCAGCGAGTTTCTGGTCCTACAATGAGCAGTTCTTC. This sequence encodes CATLAASFWSYNEQFF.

This clone was detected once. The chain joins TRBV15 to TRBJ2-1, with D hard to call. Germline assignment: CDR1 LNHNV and CDR2 YYDKDF (reference sequence). The CDR3 consists of 13 residues. V was cut by 1 base and J by 4 bases, with 5 bases left in between. As DNA, the CDR3 is TGTGCCACCAGCAGAGCCAGGTACAATGAGCAGTTCTTC. Translation gives CATSRARYNEQFF.

The chain uses TRBV4-3 and TRBJ1-1; no clear D gene. Germline V CDR1 and CDR2: LGHNA, YSLEER. Trimming cost V 4 bases and J 1 base, with 7 bases left between them. The CDR3 extends over 13 amino acids. The CDR3 DNA is TGCGCCAGCAGCCGCGAGCCGAACACTGAAGCTTTCTTT. This sequence encodes CASSREPNTEAFF.

V usage is TRBV5-1 and J usage is TRBJ2-7; D ambiguous. The V end lost 1 base, the J end lost 7 bases, and 18 bases lay between the germline ends. Germline values: CDR1 SGHRS, CDR2 YFSETQ. The CDR3 is 15 amino acids. This CDR3 is CASSLNPTGLGEQYF. The CDR3 DNA reads TGCGCCAGCAGCTTGAACCCGACGGGCTTGGGGGAGCAGTACTTC. The full variable domain, rest sourced from reference TRBV5-1 and TRBJ2-7, is KAGVTQTPRYLIKTRGQQVTLSCSPISGHRSVSWYQQTPGQGLQFLFEYFSETQRNKGNFPGRFSGRQFSNSRSEMNVSTLELGDSALYLCASSLNPTGLGEQYFGPGTRLTVT.

This clone came up once. In DNA, the CDR3 is TGTGCCAGCAGCCAGGACAGGGGGCTTGGGCAGCCCCAGCATTTT. Amino acids: CASSQDRGLGQPQHF. V and J are TRBV6-5 and TRBJ1-5; 11 nucleotides match TRBD1. Germline V CDR1 and CDR2: MNHEY, SVGAGI. V was clipped by 6 bases and J by 7 bases; unmatched bases: 8. This CDR3 has 15 residues.

This sequence joins TRBV9 and TRBJ2-3, with 10 bases identical to TRBD2. Trimming at V came to 6 bases and at J to 6 bases, leaving 7 bases not matched to a gene. Germline CDR1 SGDLS, CDR2 YYNGEE. The CDR3 contains 14 residues. CDR3 sequence reads: CASNSGRTLDTQYF. The CDR3 bases are TGTGCCAGCAATAGCGGGAGGACACTTGATACGCAGTATTTT.

V and J are TRBV28 and TRBJ2-7; 9 bases line up with TRBD1. CDR1 MDHEN and CDR2 SYDVKM come from the germline V gene. This CDR3 region has 16 residues. V gave up 2 bases and J gave up 2 bases; unmatched junction bases: 7. The CDR3 spells CASSLIRDRVTYEQYF. Here the CDR3 DNA reads TGTGCCAGCAGTTTAATAAGGGACAGGGTCACCTACGAGCAGTACTTC.

The gene calls are TRBV6-5 and TRBJ2-7; 7 bases align to TRBD1. This CDR3 spans 14 amino acids. V was pared by 7 bases and J by 5 bases, with 11 bases of the junction left unmatched. The V gene's germline CDR1 is MNHEY and CDR2 SVGAGI. CDR3 nucleotide sequence: TGTGCCAGCAAGAACATTGGACAGGCCCACGAGCAGTACTTC. Protein sequence: CASKNIGQAHEQYF.

The chain uses TRBV5-1 and TRBJ2-6; D call uncertain. Germline assignment: CDR1 SGHRS and CDR2 YFSETQ. The CDR3 loop spans 16 amino acids. Trimming took off 1 base at V and 0 bases at J, with 8 bases between the two ends. Here the CDR3 DNA reads TGCGCCAGCAGCTTGACTCAGAGCTCTGGGGCCAACGTCCTGACTTTC. This encodes CASSLTQSSGANVLTF.

This clone was seen a few times. The chain couples TRBV6-1 to TRBJ2-7, with D possibly being TRBD1 (5 bases). Deletions cut 6 bases from V and 2 bases from J, with 8 bases between. Germline V gene sequence: CDR1 MNHNS, CDR2 SASEGT. CDR3 length equals 12 residues. CDR3 sequence (DNA): TGTGCCAGCAGGGACAAGCCCTACGAGCAGTACTTC. It yields the protein CASRDKPYEQYF.

This sequence joins TRBV19 and TRBJ1-2, with 7 bases lining up with TRBD1. This CDR3 spans 14 amino acids. Germline trimming cut 3 bases from V and 5 bases from J; bases unmatched to any gene: 6. Germline V gene lookup returns CDR1 LNHDA and CDR2 SQIVND (reference sequence). CDR3 residues: CASSISGTAYGYTF. The CDR3 DNA follows: TGTGCCAGTAGTATCTCCGGGACAGCTTATGGCTACACCTTC.

The chain uses TRBV7-2 and TRBJ2-5, with 9 nucleotides matching TRBD1. V shed 5 bases and J 4 bases; nucleotides not matched to a gene: 5. CDR3 size: 14 residues. Germline V gives CDR1 SGHTA, CDR2 FQGNSA. The CDR3 coding sequence is TGTGCCAGCAGCACCGGACAGGGGTTAGAGACCCAGTACTTC. Translation: CASSTGQGLETQYF.

The sample holds a few counts of this clone. J is TRBJ2-6 and V is TRBV7-9; the D is unclear. This CDR3 spans 15 amino acids. The germline V gene has CDR1 SEHNR and CDR2 FQNEAQ (reference sequence). Between the trimmed V and J ends, which lost 5 bases and 2 bases, there was a span of 10 bases. Written as DNA, the CDR3 is TGTGCCAGCAGCCCTGCCTCGACTGGGGCCAACGTCCTGACTTTC. Protein product: CASSPASTGANVLTF.

This clone was seen only once. Different DNA sequences within this sample yield the same CDR3. The chain has TRBV29-1 and TRBJ2-1; perhaps TRBD1 as D (5 bases). V dropped 3 bases and J dropped 9 bases, with 9 bases sitting between them. CDR1 and CDR2 (germline): SQVTM, ANQGSEA. This CDR3 has 11 amino acids. The CDR3 DNA is TGCAGCGTTGACAGGGCTACTGAGCAGTTCTTC. Residues: CSVDRATEQFF.

The J gene is TRBJ2-7, the V gene TRBV28; D possibly uses TRBD1 or TRBD2 (6 bases each). CDR3 length: 16 residues. Germline lookup yields CDR1 MDHEN and CDR2 SYDVKM. With 3 bases removed from V and 6 bases from J, the gap between germline ends came to 21 bases. CDR3 loop: CASSFRPATGALEQYF. DNA of the CDR3: TGTGCCAGCAGTTTCCGGCCAGCGACGGGGGCTCTCGAGCAGTACTTC.

The chain joins TRBV19 to TRBJ1-2; 11 positions agree with TRBD1. The V gene's germline CDR1 is LNHDA and CDR2 SQIVND (reference sequence). The CDR3 is made up of 15 amino acids. Unmatched junction bases numbered 7, after V lost 5 bases and J lost 5 bases. This CDR3 reads CASSASGTGGYGYTF. In nucleotides, the CDR3 is TGTGCCAGTAGTGCCTCCGGGACAGGGGGATATGGCTACACCTTC.

The chain has TRBV2 and TRBJ2-4; a possible D gene is TRBD2 (7 bases). V was trimmed by 6 bases and J by 1 base, leaving 16 bases between them. The germline V gene encodes CDR1 SNHLY and CDR2 FYNNEI. The length of the CDR3 is 16 residues. The CDR3 DNA reads TGTGCCAGCAGCACTCTTGGCGGGGGCGCCAAAAACATTCAGTACTTC. It codes for CASSTLGGGAKNIQYF.

This sequence joins TRBV11-3 and TRBJ2-5; TRBD2 is a possible D gene (5 bases). Germline-derived CDR1 and CDR2 are SGHNT and YENEEA. The CDR3 totals 14 residues. V lost 1 base and J lost 0, with 6 bases in between. DNA of the CDR3: TGTGCCAGCAGCTTAGGGGGAGACCAAGAGACCCAGTACTTC. Amino acids: CASSLGGDQETQYF.

The chain recombines TRBV7-8 with TRBJ2-7; 11 bases are a match to TRBD2. With 5 bases clipped from V and 6 bases from J, the junction kept 9 bases outside the gene matches. This CDR3 comprises 15 residues. CDR1 SGHVS and CDR2 FQNEAQ come from the germline V gene. The CDR3: CASSTSSGRASEQYF. Written as DNA, the CDR3 is TGTGCCAGCAGCACAAGTAGCGGGAGGGCGTCCGAGCAGTACTTC.

The chain couples TRBV28 to TRBJ2-7, with TRBD1 matching over 9 bases. The length of the CDR3 is 19 residues. Looked up from germline, CDR1 is MDHEN and CDR2 is SYDVKM. With V trimmed by 2 bases and J by 0 bases, 14 bases remained unmatched. The CDR3 reads CASSLPSEGRDRVSYEQYF. CDR3 nucleotides: TGTGCCAGCAGTTTACCCTCCGAGGGGCGGGACAGGGTCTCCTACGAGCAGTACTTC.

A single count supports this clone. The chain carries TRBV7-2 and TRBJ1-3, with a possible D match to TRBD1 (6 bases). The V end lost 3 bases, the J end lost 0 bases, and 9 bases lay between the germline ends. This CDR3 is built from 15 residues. Looked up from germline, CDR1 is SGHTA and CDR2 is FQGNSA. CDR3 bases: TGTGCCAGCAGCTTGGGACAACACTCTGGAAACACCATATATTTT. Its protein is CASSLGQHSGNTIYF.

This clone has a handful of counts. The genes are TRBV29-1 and TRBJ2-7; D gene ambiguous. The germline V gene has CDR1 SQVTM and CDR2 ANQGSEA. V gave up 4 bases and J gave up 0 bases, with 10 bases separating them. The CDR3 extends over 13 amino acids. CDR3 nucleotides: TGCAGCGTTGTGGCAGCAACCTCCTACGAGCAGTACTTC. It codes for CSVVAATSYEQYF.

Written as DNA, the CDR3 is TGTGCCAGCTCACCAAGTAACAGGGCCACTAATGAAAAACTGTTTTTT. This translates into CASSPSNRATNEKLFF. V is TRBV18 and J is TRBJ1-4, with a possible D match to TRBD1 (6 bases). There are 16 residues in the CDR3. The ends were cut back, 2 bases at V and 2 bases at J, with 12 bases in the middle. The V gene's germline CDR1 is KGHSH and CDR2 LQKENI.

This clone appeared a single time. This rearrangement joins TRBV4-1 to TRBJ1-2, with 7 nucleotides matching TRBD1. The CDR3 spans 14 residues. V was pared by 4 bases and J by 4 bases, with 6 bases of the junction left unmatched. In germline, CDR1 is MGHRA, CDR2 YSYEKL. The CDR3, as DNA: TGCGCCAGCAGCCCCAGGGGGAACGGCTATGGCTACACCTTC. Translating gives CASSPRGNGYGYTF.

This CDR3 is CASRTDRERYEQYF. The CDR3 coding sequence is TGTGCCAGCAGAACGGACAGGGAAAGGTACGAGCAGTACTTC. J is TRBJ2-7 and V is TRBV27; 8 bases fit TRBD1. With 6 bases clipped from V and 4 bases from J, the junction kept 8 bases outside the gene matches. The germline gives CDR1 MNHEY, CDR2 SMNVEV (reference sequence). This CDR3 spans 14 amino acids.

This chain connects TRBV7-3 to TRBJ2-3; D may be TRBD1 (5 bases). CDR1 is SGHTA, CDR2 FQGTGA, per germline. CDR3 length equals 15 residues. The germline V and J ends were trimmed by 5 bases and 1 base, with 13 bases remaining between them. The CDR3 here is CASSLGVSGTDTQYF. For the CDR3, the DNA is TGTGCCAGCAGCCTAGGGGTCTCGGGCACAGATACGCAGTATTTT.